A single sample is the source of the 19 T cell receptor beta chains below, sequenced in a study of Ad26.COV2.S vaccination and SARS-CoV-2 variants. Repertoires were generated with immunoSEQ multiplex PCR, while TCRdb's copy carries only in-frame clones and drops some. In the table there are approximately 400,000 clones, approximately 81% of which are singletons. The treatment: around 19 received Ad26.COV2.S at low or high dose, single or two shots; 5 received placebo; per-sample allocation not given. Vaccine and placebo recipients were sampled on day 63 after the first injection. The material was peripheral blood, obtained in a trial of Ad26.COV2.S vaccine versus placebo. Receptors were obtained from a person between 18 and 60 years old who received the Ad26.COV2.S COVID-19 vaccine or a placebo.

The chain combines TRBV5-5 with TRBJ2-7; 8 bases align to TRBD2. The CDR3 consists of 15 residues. V lost 0 bases to trimming and J lost 4 bases; unmatched junction nucleotides: 6. Germline V CDR1 and CDR2: SGHKS, YYEKEE (reference sequence). As DNA, the CDR3 is TGTGCCAGCAGCTTGGGAGCGGGGGCGGGGTACGAGCAGTACTTC. It translates to CASSLGAGAGYEQYF.

J is TRBJ2-5 and V is TRBV7-2, with D possibly called TRBD1 or TRBD2 (7 bases each). V was shortened by 0 bases and J by 5 bases, with 19 bases between the two germline ends. The V gene's germline CDR1 is SGHTA and CDR2 FQGNSA. The CDR3 runs to 17 residues. This CDR3 is CASSLAFSRGGEETQYF. The CDR3 DNA reads as TGTGCCAGCAGCTTAGCCTTTTCCAGGGGGGGTGAGGAGACCCAGTACTTC. Using reference TRBV7-2 and TRBJ2-5 for the parts outside the CDR3, the full variable domain is GAGVSQSPSNKVTEKGKDVELRCDPISGHTALYWYRQSLGQGLEFLIYFQGNSAPDKSGLPSDRFSAERTGGSVSTLTIQRTQQEDSAVYLCASSLAFSRGGEETQYFGPGTRLLVL.

The chain carries TRBV5-1 and TRBJ2-1, with 12 bases lining up with TRBD2. With V trimmed by 4 bases and J by 6 bases, 11 bases remained unmatched. The germline V gene has CDR1 SGHRS and CDR2 YFSETQ. CDR3 length: 17 amino acids. The CDR3 DNA is TGCGCCAGCAGCGCCCAGGTACCTAGCGGGGGGGCCAATGAGCAGTTCTTC. It codes for CASSAQVPSGGANEQFF.

This clone was detected only once. The chain carries TRBV5-4 and TRBJ2-2; D unresolved. Trimming stripped 3 bases from V and 3 bases from J, with 3 bases between. CDR3 length equals 12 residues. Germline V gene lookup returns CDR1 SGHNT and CDR2 YYREEE (reference sequence). For the CDR3, the DNA is TGTGCCAGCAGCTCCTACACCGGGGAGCTGTTTTTT. Translated, it gives CASSSYTGELFF.

The V and J genes are TRBV5-1 and TRBJ2-7; 7 nucleotides align to TRBD2. Germline CDR1 and CDR2: SGHRS and YFSETQ. The ends lost 4 bases at V and 2 bases at J; junction bases unmatched: 6. The CDR3 length is 14 residues. The CDR3, as DNA: TGCGCCAGCAGCGGGCTAGCGGAGACCTACGAGCAGTACTTC. Translated: CASSGLAETYEQYF. The whole variable domain, filled in from reference TRBV5-1 and TRBJ2-7, reads KAGVTQTPRYLIKTRGQQVTLSCSPISGHRSVSWYQQTPGQGLQFLFEYFSETQRNKGNFPGRFSGRQFSNSRSEMNVSTLELGDSALYLCASSGLAETYEQYFGPGTRLTVT.

The V and J genes are TRBV6-2 or TRBV6-3 and TRBJ2-1, with 15 bases lining up with TRBD2. The CDR3 sequence is 16 residues long. J gave up 7 bases and V 5 bases, and 6 bases lay outside the gene matches. From germline, CDR1 is MNHEY and CDR2 SVGEGT. The CDR3 DNA follows: TGTGCCAGCAGTAGAAGGACTAGCGGGGGGGCAAATGAGCAGTTCTTC. This gives the protein CASSRRTSGGANEQFF.

The chain uses TRBV30 and TRBJ1-2, with TRBD1 as a possible D gene (6 bases). The CDR3 is 13 amino acids. Trimming took 5 bases from V and 1 from J, leaving 11 bases between them. In germline, CDR1 is GTSNPN, CDR2 SVGIG (reference sequence). The CDR3 nucleotides are TGTGCCTGGGGGGGGGCTAGTAACTATGGCTACACCTTC. Protein: CAWGGASNYGYTF.

This rearrangement joins TRBV6-5 to TRBJ1-1; no firm D call. CDR1 is MNHEY, CDR2 SVGAGI, per germline. V shed 2 bases and J shed 0 bases, with 10 bases lying between them. The CDR3 length is 15 residues. The CDR3 loop is CASSYRRNMNTEAFF. The DNA for the CDR3 is TGTGCCAGCAGTTACAGGAGAAACATGAACACTGAAGCTTTCTTT.

The chain carries TRBV11-2 and TRBJ2-7; TRBD2 matches at 11 bases. The J segment lost 5 bases and the V segment lost 5 bases, leaving 11 bases of the junction unmatched. Germline CDR1 SGHAT, CDR2 FQNNGV. The CDR3 is 16 amino acids. The CDR3 nucleotides are TGTGCCAGCAGCCTTAGTCCTAGCGGGAGGACCCACGAGCAGTACTTC. Its protein product is CASSLSPSGRTHEQYF.

V is TRBV18 and J is TRBJ2-5; 9 nucleotides align to TRBD1. V dropped 5 bases and J dropped 4; count of bases not matched to a gene: 11. The germline V gene encodes CDR1 KGHSH and CDR2 LQKENI. The length of the CDR3 is 16 residues. The DNA of the CDR3 is TGTGCCAGCTCAGCTACTAGGGACAGGGCAGGAGAGACCCAGTACTTC. It translates to CASSATRDRAGETQYF.

J is TRBJ1-1 and V is TRBV6-2 or TRBV6-3; no definite D call. Germline V lookup: CDR1 MNHEY, CDR2 SVGEGT. The CDR3 has 14 residues. With 4 bases removed from V and 1 base from J, the gap between germline ends came to 10 bases. As DNA, the CDR3 is TGTGCCAGCAGTTCCGGGGATGCGAACACTGAAGCTTTCTTT. It yields the protein CASSSGDANTEAFF.

The chain combines TRBV19 with TRBJ2-5; a possible D gene is TRBD2 (6 bases). With 5 bases removed from V and 0 bases from J, the gap between germline ends came to 13 bases. Per germline, CDR1 LNHDA and CDR2 SQIVND (reference sequence). The CDR3 spans 15 residues. The CDR3 DNA reads TGTGCCAGTAGTGCCGGACTACCGTACCAAGAGACCCAGTACTTC. It translates to CASSAGLPYQETQYF.

This chain links TRBV2 with TRBJ1-1; D uncertain. Trimming removed 6 bases at V and 0 bases at J, with 11 bases between. Germline assignment: CDR1 SNHLY and CDR2 FYNNEI. The CDR3 has 14 residues. CDR3 bases: TGTGCCAGCAGAGCAGGTAATATGAACACTGAAGCTTTCTTT. It codes for CASRAGNMNTEAFF.

This CDR3 reads CASSESGTTNEKLFF. The CDR3 DNA sequence: TGCGCCAGCAGTGAGTCGGGGACAACTAATGAAAAACTGTTTTTT. This chain connects TRBV10-1 to TRBJ1-4; D remains unclear. Germline CDR1 is WNHNN and CDR2 is SYGVQD (reference sequence). V was clipped by 0 bases and J by 0 bases, with 5 bases between them. The CDR3 spans 15 residues.

The gene calls are TRBV7-9 and TRBJ2-4; weak D call: TRBD1 (5 bases). Trimming took off 5 bases at V and 7 bases at J, with 21 bases between the two ends. From germline, CDR1 is SEHNR and CDR2 FQNEAQ (reference sequence). The CDR3 covers 16 residues. For the CDR3, the DNA is TGTGCCAGCAGCATCGGAATGGGGCCCCCCGGGAACATTCAGTACTTC. As protein: CASSIGMGPPGNIQYF. Full variable domain (missing parts from reference TRBV7-9 and TRBJ2-4): DTGVSQNPRHKITKRGQNVTFRCDPISEHNRLYWYRQTLGQGPEFLTYFQNEAQLEKSRLLSDRFSAERPKGSFSTLEIQRTEQGDSAMYLCASSIGMGPPGNIQYFGAGTRLSVL.

The chain joins TRBV30 to TRBJ2-7; D is ambiguous. The better agreement between TRBJ2-5 and the DNA end casts doubt on the J call. This CDR3 region has 11 residues. Germline CDR1 and CDR2: GTSNPN and SVGIG (reference sequence). CDR3 bases: TGTGCCTGGAGTGCCCCCCAGACCCAGTACTTC. Amino acid sequence: CAWSAPQTQYF.

The J gene is TRBJ2-7, the V gene TRBV3-1 (or the pseudogene TRBV3-2); D gene uncertain. V was shortened by 2 bases and J by 3 bases, with 5 bases between the two germline ends. This CDR3 region has 12 residues. Germline CDR1 LGHDT, CDR2 YNNKEL (reference sequence). CDR3 bases: TGTGCCAGCAGCCAAAGCAACTACGAGCAGTACTTC. Protein: CASSQSNYEQYF.

V usage is TRBV9 and J usage is TRBJ2-3; TRBD2 matches at 11 bases. This CDR3 is 16 amino acids long. Trimming at V came to 4 bases and at J to 0 bases, leaving 4 bases not matched to a gene. Germline V gene lookup returns CDR1 SGDLS and CDR2 YYNGEE. CDR3 region: CASSTRLAGSTDTQYF. The CDR3 DNA sequence: TGTGCCAGCAGCACCCGACTAGCGGGGAGCACAGATACGCAGTATTTT.

The V gene is TRBV27, the J gene TRBJ2-1; D is undetermined. V dropped 7 bases and J dropped 8 bases, with 15 bases sitting between them. Germline V gene data show CDR1 as MNHEY and CDR2 as SMNVEV (reference sequence). CDR3 length: 13 amino acids. The CDR3 bases are TGTGCCAGCACCCTCACCCGAGGAGATGAGCAGTTCTTC. Its protein is CASTLTRGDEQFF.